This entry is about one T cell receptor (beta chain). This record belongs to a study of T-cell memory formation after mild COVID-19. Study details: Each donor largely had its own TCR clusters.

TCRdb independently ran MiXCR on the 5' RACE reads; one entry per CDR3 protein. The profile shows approximately 300,000 distinct CDR3 sequences, approximately 15% of them singletons. CDR3 length equals 14 residues. Germline CDR1 and CDR2: MNHNY and SVGAGI (reference sequence). V gave up 0 bases and J gave up 2 bases, with 6 bases separating them. Sequencing was done on a sample of PBMCs or a T cell subset sorted from them (not recorded which). The TCR sequence derives from a man younger than 35 who had mild COVID-19 (a few samples of this study predate the infection). Cell type and time point are not known. V usage is TRBV6-6 and J usage is TRBJ2-3; no clear D. In DNA, the CDR3 is TGTGCCAGCAGTTACTCGAGGCACACAGATACGCAGTATTTT. This gives the protein CASSYSRHTDTQYF.